What follows is one TCR beta chain and its context. Its antigen remains unknown. RNA extraction and reverse transcription yielded cDNA as sequencing template. Clones were read by immunoSEQ multiplex PCR, and TCRdb kept only the in-frame ones, dropping some. The table has 90,000 to 120,000 clones, around 59% seen once. These data belong to a study of CD8+ T cells in alopecia areata. Findings and limits, study-wide: Tissue-resident alphabeta T cells belonging to normal skin likewise get sequenced within scalp specimens. Elevated clonality characterized lesional scalp relative to normal scalp, particularly in alopecia totalis/universalis.

CD4+ and CD8+ T cells were sorted from PBMCs stained for CD3, CD4 and CD8. Source material: CD8+ T cells sorted from blood. This receptor was identified in a human donor in good health.

The CDR3 sequence: CASSLSGGAETQYF. CDR3 DNA sequence: TGTGCCAGCAGCTTAAGTGGCGGGGCAGAGACCCAGTACTTC. V is TRBV7-3 and J is TRBJ2-5; D is perhaps TRBD2 (6 bases). The V end lost 1 base, the J end lost 4 bases, and 10 bases lay between the germline ends. The CDR3 runs to 14 residues. CDR1 and CDR2 from the germline V gene are SGHTA and FQGTGA.